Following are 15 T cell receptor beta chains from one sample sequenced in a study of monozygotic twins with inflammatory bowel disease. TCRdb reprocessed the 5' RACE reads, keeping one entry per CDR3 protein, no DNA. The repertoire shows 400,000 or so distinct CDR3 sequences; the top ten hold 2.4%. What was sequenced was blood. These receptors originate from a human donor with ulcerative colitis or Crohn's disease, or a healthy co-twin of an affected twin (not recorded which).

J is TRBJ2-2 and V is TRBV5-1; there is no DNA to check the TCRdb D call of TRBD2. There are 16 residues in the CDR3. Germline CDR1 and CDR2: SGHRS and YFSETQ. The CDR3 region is CASSLVQRGNTGELFF.

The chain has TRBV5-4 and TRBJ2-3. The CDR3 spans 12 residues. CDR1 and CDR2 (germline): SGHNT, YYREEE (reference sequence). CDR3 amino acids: CASSWGVGTQYF. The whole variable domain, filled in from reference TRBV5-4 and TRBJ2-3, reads ETGVTQSPTHLIKTRGQQVTLRCSSQSGHNTVSWYQQALGQGPQFIFQYYREEENGRGNFPPRFSGLQFPNYSSELNVNALELDDSALYLCASSWGVGTQYFGPGTRLTVL.

This CDR3 is CASMNDRVYTDTQYF. The chain has TRBV6-1 and TRBJ2-3; TCRdb calls TRBD1, which cannot be checked without DNA. This CDR3 has 15 amino acids. Germline V lookup: CDR1 MNHNS, CDR2 SASEGT.

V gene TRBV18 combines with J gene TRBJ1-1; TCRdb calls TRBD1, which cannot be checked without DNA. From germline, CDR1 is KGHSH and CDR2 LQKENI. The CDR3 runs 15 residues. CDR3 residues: CASSPVTGGETEAFF.

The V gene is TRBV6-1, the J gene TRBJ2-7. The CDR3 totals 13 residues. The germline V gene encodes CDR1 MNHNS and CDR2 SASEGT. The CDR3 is CASMSSGTYEQYF.

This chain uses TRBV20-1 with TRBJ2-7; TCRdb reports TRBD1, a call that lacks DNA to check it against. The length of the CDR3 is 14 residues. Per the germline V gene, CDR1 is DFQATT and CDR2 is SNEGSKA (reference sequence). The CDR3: CSAPIAQGTHEQYF.

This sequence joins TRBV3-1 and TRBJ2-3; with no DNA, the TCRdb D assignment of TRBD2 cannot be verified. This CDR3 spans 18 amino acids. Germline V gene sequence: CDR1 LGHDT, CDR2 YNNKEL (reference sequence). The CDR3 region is CASSQESLAGKVTDTQYF.

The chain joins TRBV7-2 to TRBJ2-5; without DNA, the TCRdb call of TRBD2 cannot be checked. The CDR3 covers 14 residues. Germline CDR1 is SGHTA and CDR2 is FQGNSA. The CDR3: CASSLGGTSHSLYF.

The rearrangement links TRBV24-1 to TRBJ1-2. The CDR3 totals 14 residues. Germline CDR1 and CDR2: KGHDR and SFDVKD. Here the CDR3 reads CATSSFRTRYGYTF.

CDR3 loop: CASSLRADGNEKLFF. The chain joins TRBV7-9 to TRBJ1-4. Germline V gives CDR1 SEHNR, CDR2 FQNEAQ (reference sequence). The CDR3 contains 15 residues.

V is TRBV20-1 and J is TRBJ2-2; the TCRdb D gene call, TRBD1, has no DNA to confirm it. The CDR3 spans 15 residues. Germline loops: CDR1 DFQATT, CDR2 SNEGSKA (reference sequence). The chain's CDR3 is CSARQGGTSTGELFF.

The CDR3 spells CASSLRGTSYEQYF. The genes are TRBV7-2 and TRBJ2-7. From germline, CDR1 is SGHTA and CDR2 FQGNSA. CDR3 length equals 14 residues.

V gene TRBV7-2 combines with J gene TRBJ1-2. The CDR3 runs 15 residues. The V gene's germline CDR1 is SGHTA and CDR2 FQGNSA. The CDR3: CASSLSRALNYGYTF. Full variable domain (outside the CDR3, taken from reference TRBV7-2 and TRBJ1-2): GAGVSQSPSNKVTEKGKDVELRCDPISGHTALYWYRQSLGQGLEFLIYFQGNSAPDKSGLPSDRFSAERTGGSVSTLTIQRTQQEDSAVYLCASSLSRALNYGYTFGSGTRLTVV.

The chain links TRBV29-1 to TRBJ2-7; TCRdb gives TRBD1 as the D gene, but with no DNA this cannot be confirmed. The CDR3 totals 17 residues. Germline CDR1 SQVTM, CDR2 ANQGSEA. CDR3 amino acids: CSVSFGQGGSFTYEQYF.

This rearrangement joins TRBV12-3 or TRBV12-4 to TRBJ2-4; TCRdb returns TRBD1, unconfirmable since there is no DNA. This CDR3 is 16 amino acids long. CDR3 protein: CASSFGGGEAKNIQYF.